A single sample is the source of the 6 T cell receptor beta chains below, sequenced in a study of identical twins. TCRdb independently ran MiXCR on the 5' RACE reads; one entry per CDR3 protein. The table records hundreds of thousands of distinct CDR3 sequences, about a fifth of them present only once. The same sample was also used in a study of yellow fever vaccine responses in identical twins.

The sequenced material came from CD4+ T cells sorted from blood. The source is a woman between 18 and 30 years old in good health.

The rearrangement joins TRBV20-1 to TRBJ2-3, with 7 bases lining up with TRBD2. The J segment lost 3 bases and the V segment lost 5 bases, leaving 11 bases of the junction unmatched. The germline CDR1 and CDR2 sequences are DFQATT and SNEGSKA (reference sequence). This CDR3 is 15 amino acids long. CDR3 nucleotide sequence: TGCAGTGCTCAAGCGGGAAGTGTGGGGACAGATACGCAGTATTTT. This gives the protein CSAQAGSVGTDTQYF.

In its sample, this clonotype was seen many times. V is TRBV29-1 and J is TRBJ2-5, with D possibly matching TRBD1 (5 bases). CDR1 and CDR2 (germline): SQVTM, ANQGSEA. Between the trimmed V and J ends, which lost 5 bases and 2 bases, there was a span of 6 bases. The CDR3 has 11 residues. The CDR3 region is CSVRQQETQYF. The DNA of the CDR3 is TGCAGCGTTCGACAGCAAGAGACCCAGTACTTC.

This chain joins TRBV20-1 and TRBJ2-1; D possibly corresponds to TRBD2 (6 bases). Trimming stripped 3 bases from V and 0 bases from J, with 21 bases between. Germline V gene data show CDR1 as DFQATT and CDR2 as SNEGSKA (reference sequence). This CDR3 comprises 18 residues. CDR3 bases: TGCAGTGCTAGTTTCGCGGGGACGCCTTCGAGCTCCTACAATGAGCAGTTCTTC. Its protein product is CSASFAGTPSSSYNEQFF.

In its sample, this clonotype was seen many times. The J gene is TRBJ2-1, the V gene TRBV5-5; D is uncertain. The CDR3 is 13 residues long. Per germline, CDR1 SGHKS and CDR2 YYEKEE (reference sequence). The V end was cut by 4 bases, the J end by 5 bases, with 10 bases between. The CDR3 nucleotides are TGTGCCAGCAGCCCTAATGGGCACAATGAGCAGTTCTTC. This translates into CASSPNGHNEQFF.

The rearrangement joins TRBV4-2 to TRBJ2-5, with 9 bases aligning to TRBD2. The CDR3 extends over 17 amino acids. The J segment lost 5 bases and the V segment lost 4 bases, leaving 14 bases of the junction unmatched. In germline, CDR1 is LGHNA, CDR2 YNFKEQ. CDR3 sequence reads: CASSLSRAGGKTETQYF. As DNA, the CDR3 is TGTGCCAGCAGCCTCTCTCGTGCGGGAGGGAAGACGGAGACCCAGTACTTC.

CDR3 in amino acids: CSARGTGTSGRNEQFF. The CDR3 nucleotides read TGCAGTGCTAGGGGCACCGGGACTAGCGGGAGAAATGAGCAGTTCTTC. The V call is TRBV20-1, the J call TRBJ2-1; 14 positions match TRBD2. CDR1 and CDR2 (germline): DFQATT, SNEGSKA (reference sequence). The V segment lost 3 bases and the J segment 7 bases; nucleotides outside the gene matches: 8. The CDR3 totals 16 residues.